At least ten counts were recorded for the clone carrying this TCR beta chain. Its antigen is currently unknown. Approximately 10 milliliters was the volume of peripheral blood drawn from each donor. Extracted total RNA amounted to at least 5.5 micrograms for each sample. The data belong to a study of blood T cells in healthy people across ages. Looking at the study overall: Template switching captured about one barcoded beta molecule per two T cells. The study, taken as a whole, reports: Donor CMV status, an unknown factor, possibly confounded changes in expanded clonotypes.

Next came a second PCR, run for about 7 to 12 cycles, which used a sample-barcoded 5' primer along with a J-beta primer mix. TCRdb fed the 5' RACE reads into MiXCR, producing one record per CDR3 protein. Here the sample spans about 640,000 distinct CDR3 sequences, roughly 53% being singletons. The clonotype originates from a man between 60 and 75 years old in good health. Sequencing was done on a sample of blood.

CDR3 nucleotide sequence: TGCAGTGCTAGAGACCCAGGACAGATCCAAGAGACCCAGTACTTC. Amino acids: CSARDPGQIQETQYF. The rearrangement uses TRBV20-1 and TRBJ2-5, with D perhaps matching TRBD1 (6 bases). The CDR3 runs to 15 residues. The V end lost 0 bases, the J end lost 1 base, and 12 bases lay between the germline ends. CDR1 and CDR2 (germline): DFQATT, SNEGSKA (reference sequence).